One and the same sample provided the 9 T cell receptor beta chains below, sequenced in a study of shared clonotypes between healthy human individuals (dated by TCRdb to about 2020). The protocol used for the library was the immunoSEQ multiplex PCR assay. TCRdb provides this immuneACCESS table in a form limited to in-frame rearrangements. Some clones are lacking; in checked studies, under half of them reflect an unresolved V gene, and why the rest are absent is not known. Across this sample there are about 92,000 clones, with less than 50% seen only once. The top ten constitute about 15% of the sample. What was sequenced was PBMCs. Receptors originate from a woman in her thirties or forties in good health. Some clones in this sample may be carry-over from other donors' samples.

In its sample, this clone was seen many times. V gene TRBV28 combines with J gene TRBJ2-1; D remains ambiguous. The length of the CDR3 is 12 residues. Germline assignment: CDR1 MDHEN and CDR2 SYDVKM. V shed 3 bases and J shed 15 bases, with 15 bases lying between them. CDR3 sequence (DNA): TGTGCCAGCAGTTTGCCCTCAACTCGTCTGTTCTTC. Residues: CASSLPSTRLFF.

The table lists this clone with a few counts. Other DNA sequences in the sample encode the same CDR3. The CDR3 nucleotides read TGTGCCAGCAGTGAAGGGGGGTACGAGCAGTACTTC. Its translation is CASSEGGYEQYF. V usage is TRBV6-1 and J usage is TRBJ2-7; D may correspond to TRBD1 or TRBD2 (5 bases each). The CDR3 spans 12 residues. Germline CDR1 and CDR2: MNHNS and SASEGT. Trimming stripped 1 base from V and 4 bases from J, with 5 bases between.

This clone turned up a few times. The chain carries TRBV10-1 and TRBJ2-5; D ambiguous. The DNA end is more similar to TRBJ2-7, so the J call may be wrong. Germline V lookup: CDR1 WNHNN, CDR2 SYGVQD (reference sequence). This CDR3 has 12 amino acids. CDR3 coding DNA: TGCGCCAGCAGTGAGTGGACGGGCGAGCAGTACTTC. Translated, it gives CASSEWTGEQYF.

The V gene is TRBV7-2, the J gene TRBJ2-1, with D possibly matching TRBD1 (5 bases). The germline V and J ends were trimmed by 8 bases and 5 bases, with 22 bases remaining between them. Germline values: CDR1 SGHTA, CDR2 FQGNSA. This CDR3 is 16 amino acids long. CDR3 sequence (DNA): TGTGCCAGCGGTTCCAGAAGGACACAGACTGACAATGAGCAGTTCTTC. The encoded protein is CASGSRRTQTDNEQFF.

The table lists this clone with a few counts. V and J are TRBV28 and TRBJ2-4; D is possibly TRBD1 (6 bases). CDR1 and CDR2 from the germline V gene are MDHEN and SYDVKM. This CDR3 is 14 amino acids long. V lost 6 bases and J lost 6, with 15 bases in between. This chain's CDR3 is CASSPRGRANIQYF. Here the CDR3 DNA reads TGTGCCAGCAGCCCCAGGGGCCGAGCAAACATTCAGTACTTC.

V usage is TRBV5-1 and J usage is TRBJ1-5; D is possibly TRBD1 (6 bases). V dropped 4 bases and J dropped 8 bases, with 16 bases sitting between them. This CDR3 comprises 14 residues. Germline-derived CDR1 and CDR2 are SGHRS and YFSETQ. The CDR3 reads CASSPRGGNEPQHF. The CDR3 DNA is TGCGCCAGCAGCCCAAGGGGGGGGAATGAGCCCCAGCATTTT.

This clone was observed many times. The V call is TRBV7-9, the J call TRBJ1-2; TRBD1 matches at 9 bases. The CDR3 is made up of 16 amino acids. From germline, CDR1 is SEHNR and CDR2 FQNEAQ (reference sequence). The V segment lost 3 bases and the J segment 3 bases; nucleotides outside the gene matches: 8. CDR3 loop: CASSLNRGRVDYGYTF. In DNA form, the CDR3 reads TGTGCCAGCAGCTTGAACAGGGGGCGGGTGGACTATGGCTACACCTTC.

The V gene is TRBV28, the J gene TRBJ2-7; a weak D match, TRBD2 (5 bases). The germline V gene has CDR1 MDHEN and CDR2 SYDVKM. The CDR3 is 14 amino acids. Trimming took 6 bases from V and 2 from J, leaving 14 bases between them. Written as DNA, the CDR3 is TGTGCCAGCAGATCCCCCGTAGCGACCTACGAGCAGTACTTC. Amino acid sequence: CASRSPVATYEQYF.

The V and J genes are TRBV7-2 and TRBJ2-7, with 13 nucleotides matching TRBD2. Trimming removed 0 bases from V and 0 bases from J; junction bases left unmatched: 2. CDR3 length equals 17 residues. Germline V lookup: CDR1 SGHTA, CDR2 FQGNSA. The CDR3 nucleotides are TGTGCCAGCAGCTTAGCGGGGACTAGCGGGAACTCCTACGAGCAGTACTTC. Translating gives CASSLAGTSGNSYEQYF.